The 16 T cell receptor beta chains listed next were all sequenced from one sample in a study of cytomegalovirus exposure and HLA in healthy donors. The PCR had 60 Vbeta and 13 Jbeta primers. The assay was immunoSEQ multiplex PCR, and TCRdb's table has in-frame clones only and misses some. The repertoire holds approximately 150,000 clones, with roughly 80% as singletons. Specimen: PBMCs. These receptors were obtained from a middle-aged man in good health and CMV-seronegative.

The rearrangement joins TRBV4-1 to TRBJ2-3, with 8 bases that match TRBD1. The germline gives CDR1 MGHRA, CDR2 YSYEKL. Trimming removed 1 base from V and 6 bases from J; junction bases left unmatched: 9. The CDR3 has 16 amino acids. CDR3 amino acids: CASSQARGRGVDTQYF. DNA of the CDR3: TGCGCCAGCAGCCAAGCCAGGGGGCGAGGGGTGGATACGCAGTATTTT.

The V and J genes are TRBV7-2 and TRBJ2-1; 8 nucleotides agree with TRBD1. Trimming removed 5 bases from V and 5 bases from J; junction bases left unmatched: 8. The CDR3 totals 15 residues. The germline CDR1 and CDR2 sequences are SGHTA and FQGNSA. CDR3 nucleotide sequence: TGTGCCAGCAGCGGCCCCGGGACAGGCAACAATGAGCAGTTCTTC. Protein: CASSGPGTGNNEQFF.

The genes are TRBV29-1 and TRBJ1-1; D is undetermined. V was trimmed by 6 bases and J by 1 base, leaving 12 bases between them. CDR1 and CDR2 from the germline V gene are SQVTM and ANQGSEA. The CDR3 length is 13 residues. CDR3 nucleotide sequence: TGCAGCGTCGCACGGGGTTGGAACACTGAAGCTTTCTTT. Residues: CSVARGWNTEAFF.

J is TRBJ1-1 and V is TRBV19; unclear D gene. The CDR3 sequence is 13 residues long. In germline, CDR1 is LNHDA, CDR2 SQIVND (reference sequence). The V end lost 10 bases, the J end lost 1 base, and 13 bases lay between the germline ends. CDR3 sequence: CATRRQTNTEAFF. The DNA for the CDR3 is TGTGCCACCCGGAGGCAGACGAACACTGAAGCTTTCTTT.

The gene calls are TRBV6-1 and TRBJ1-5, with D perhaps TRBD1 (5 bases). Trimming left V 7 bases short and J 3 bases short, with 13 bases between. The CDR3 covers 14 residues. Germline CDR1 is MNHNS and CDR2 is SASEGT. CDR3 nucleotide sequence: TGTGCCAGCACGGCGGGACCATACAATCAGCCCCAGCATTTT. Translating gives CASTAGPYNQPQHF.

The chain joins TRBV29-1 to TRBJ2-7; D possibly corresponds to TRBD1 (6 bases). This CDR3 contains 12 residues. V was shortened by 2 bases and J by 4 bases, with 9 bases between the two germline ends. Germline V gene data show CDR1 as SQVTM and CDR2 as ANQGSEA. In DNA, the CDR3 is TGCAGCGTTGAATCCCAGGGGTACGAGCAGTACTTC. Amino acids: CSVESQGYEQYF.

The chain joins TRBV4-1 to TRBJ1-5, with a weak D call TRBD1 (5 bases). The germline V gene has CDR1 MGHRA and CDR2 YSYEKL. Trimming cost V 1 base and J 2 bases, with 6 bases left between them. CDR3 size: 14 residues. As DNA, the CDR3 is TGCGCCAGCAGCCAAGCCAGGGGCAATCAGCCCCAGCATTTT. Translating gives CASSQARGNQPQHF.

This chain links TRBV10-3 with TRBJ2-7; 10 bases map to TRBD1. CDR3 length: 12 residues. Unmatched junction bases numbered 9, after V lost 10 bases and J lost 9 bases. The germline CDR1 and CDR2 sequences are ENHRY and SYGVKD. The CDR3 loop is CATWTGGWGQYF. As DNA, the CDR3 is TGTGCCACTTGGACAGGGGGGTGGGGGCAGTACTTC.

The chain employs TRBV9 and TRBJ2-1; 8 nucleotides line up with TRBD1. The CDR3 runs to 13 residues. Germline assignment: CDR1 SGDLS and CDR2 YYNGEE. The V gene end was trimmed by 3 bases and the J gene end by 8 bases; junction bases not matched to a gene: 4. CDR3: CASSGTGRHEQFF. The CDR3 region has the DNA TGTGCCAGCAGCGGGACAGGGCGCCATGAGCAGTTCTTC. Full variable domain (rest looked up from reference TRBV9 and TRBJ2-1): DSGVTQTPKHLITATGQRVTLRCSPRSGDLSVYWYQQSLDQGLQFLIQYYNGEERAKGNILERFSAQQFPDLHSELNLSSLELGDSALYFCASSGTGRHEQFFGPGTRLTVL.

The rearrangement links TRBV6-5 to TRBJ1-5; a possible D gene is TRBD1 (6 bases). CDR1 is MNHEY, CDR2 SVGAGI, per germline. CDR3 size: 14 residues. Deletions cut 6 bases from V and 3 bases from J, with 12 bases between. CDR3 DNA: TGTGCCAGCAGCCCAGGGGCCTTCAATCAGCCCCAGCATTTT. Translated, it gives CASSPGAFNQPQHF.

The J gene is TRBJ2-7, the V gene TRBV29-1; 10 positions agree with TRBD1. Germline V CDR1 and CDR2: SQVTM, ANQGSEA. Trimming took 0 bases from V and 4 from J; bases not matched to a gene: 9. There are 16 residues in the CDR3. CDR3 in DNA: TGCAGCGTTGAAGATCGAGGAAGGGACAGGGGTTACGAGCAGTACTTC. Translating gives CSVEDRGRDRGYEQYF.

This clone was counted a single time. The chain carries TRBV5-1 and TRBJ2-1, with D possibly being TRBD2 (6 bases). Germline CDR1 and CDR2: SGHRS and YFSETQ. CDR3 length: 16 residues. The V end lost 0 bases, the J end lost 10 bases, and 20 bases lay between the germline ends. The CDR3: CASSLATGGTYLEQFF. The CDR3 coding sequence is TGCGCCAGCAGCTTGGCCACGGGCGGGACGTATTTAGAGCAGTTCTTC.

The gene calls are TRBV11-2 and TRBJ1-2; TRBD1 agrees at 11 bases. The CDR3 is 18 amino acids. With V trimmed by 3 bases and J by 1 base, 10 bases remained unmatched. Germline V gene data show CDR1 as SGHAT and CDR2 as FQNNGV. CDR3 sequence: CASSFFGQGASLNYGYTF. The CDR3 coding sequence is TGTGCCAGCAGCTTTTTCGGACAGGGGGCGTCCCTTAACTATGGCTACACCTTC. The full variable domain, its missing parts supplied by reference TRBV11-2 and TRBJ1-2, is EAGVAQSPRYKIIEKRQSVAFWCNPISGHATLYWYQQILGQGPKLLIQFQNNGVVDDSQLPKDRFSAERLKGVDSTLKIQPAKLEDSAVYLCASSFFGQGASLNYGYTFGSGTRLTVV.

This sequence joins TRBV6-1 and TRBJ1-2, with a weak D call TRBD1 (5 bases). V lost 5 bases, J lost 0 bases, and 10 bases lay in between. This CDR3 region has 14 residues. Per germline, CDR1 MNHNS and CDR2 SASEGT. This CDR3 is CASSPGSPNYGYTF. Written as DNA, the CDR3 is TGTGCCAGCAGTCCAGGGTCCCCTAACTATGGCTACACCTTC.

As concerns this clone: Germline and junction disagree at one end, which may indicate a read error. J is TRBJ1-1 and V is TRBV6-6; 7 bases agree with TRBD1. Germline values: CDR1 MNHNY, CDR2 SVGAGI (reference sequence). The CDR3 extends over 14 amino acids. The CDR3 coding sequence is TGTGCCAGCAGAGAGGGACAGCCGAACGCTGAAGCTTTCTTT. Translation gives CASREGQPNAEAFF.

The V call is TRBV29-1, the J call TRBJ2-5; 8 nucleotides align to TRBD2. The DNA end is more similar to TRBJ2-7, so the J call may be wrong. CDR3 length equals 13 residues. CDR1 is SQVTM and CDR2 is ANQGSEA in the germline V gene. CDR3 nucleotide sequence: TGCAGCGCCCGTCTAGCGGGCTCCTACGAGCAGTACTTC. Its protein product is CSARLAGSYEQYF.